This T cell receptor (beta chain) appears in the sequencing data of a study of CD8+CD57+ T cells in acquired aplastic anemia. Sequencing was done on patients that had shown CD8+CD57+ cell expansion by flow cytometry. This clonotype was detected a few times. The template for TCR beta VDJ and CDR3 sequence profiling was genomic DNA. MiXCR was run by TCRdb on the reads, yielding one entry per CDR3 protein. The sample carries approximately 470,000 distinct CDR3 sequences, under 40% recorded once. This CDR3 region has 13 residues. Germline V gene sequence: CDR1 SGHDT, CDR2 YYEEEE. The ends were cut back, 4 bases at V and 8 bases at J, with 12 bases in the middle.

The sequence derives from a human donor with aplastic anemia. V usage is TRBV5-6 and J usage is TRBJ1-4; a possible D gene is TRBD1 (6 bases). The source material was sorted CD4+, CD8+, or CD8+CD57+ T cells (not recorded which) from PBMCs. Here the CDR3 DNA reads TGTGCCAGCAGCACAACAGGGCGGGAAAAACTGTTTTTT. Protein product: CASSTTGREKLFF.